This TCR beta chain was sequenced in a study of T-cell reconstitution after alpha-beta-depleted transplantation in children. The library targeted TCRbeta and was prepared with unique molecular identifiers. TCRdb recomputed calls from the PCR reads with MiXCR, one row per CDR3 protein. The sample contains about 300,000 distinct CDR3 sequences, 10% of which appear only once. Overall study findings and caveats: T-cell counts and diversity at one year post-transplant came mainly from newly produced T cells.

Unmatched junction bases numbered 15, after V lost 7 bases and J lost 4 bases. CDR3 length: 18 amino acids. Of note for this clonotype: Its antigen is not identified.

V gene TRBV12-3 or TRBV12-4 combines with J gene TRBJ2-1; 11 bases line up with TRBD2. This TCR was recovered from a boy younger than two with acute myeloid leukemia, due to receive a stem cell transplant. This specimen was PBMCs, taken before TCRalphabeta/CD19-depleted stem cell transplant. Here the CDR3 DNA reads TGTGCCAGCACCACCGGGACTAGCGGCGCTCTCCGGTACAATGAGCAGTTCTTC. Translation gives CASTTGTSGALRYNEQFF.